The 27 T cell receptor beta chains listed next were all sequenced from one sample in a study of blood T cell repertoires in COVID-19. TCRdb's copy holds only in-frame clones and misses some; the assay was immunoSEQ multiplex PCR. The sample records 200,000 to 300,000 clones, more than 75% being singletons. The sample taken for sequencing was peripheral blood. All receptors come from a woman aged 60 to 75 with COVID-19, enrolled during active disease.

The chain joins TRBV7-9 to TRBJ1-3; 9 bases fit TRBD1. This CDR3 has 16 residues. Germline trimming cut 0 bases from V and 4 bases from J; bases unmatched to any gene: 4. Germline CDR1 SEHNR, CDR2 FQNEAQ (reference sequence). CDR3 residues: CASSLAMGQGGNTIYF. DNA of the CDR3: TGTGCCAGCAGCTTAGCAATGGGACAGGGCGGAAACACCATATATTTT.

The chain uses TRBV6-1 and TRBJ1-2; 7 bases line up with TRBD1. The V gene's germline CDR1 is MNHNS and CDR2 SASEGT. The ends lost 2 bases at V and 7 bases at J; junction bases unmatched: 4. This CDR3 comprises 13 residues. The CDR3 DNA reads TGTGCCAGCAGTGAATTGTCAGGGGGTGGCTACACCTTC. The encoded protein is CASSELSGGGYTF.

In its sample, this clone was seen once. This chain links TRBV28 with TRBJ2-4; TRBD1 matches at 9 bases. The CDR3 spans 15 residues. The germline V gene encodes CDR1 MDHEN and CDR2 SYDVKM. V trimming: 5 bases; J trimming: 3 bases; junction bases outside the gene matches: 5. This CDR3 reads CASSPGGQGKNIQYF. The CDR3 bases are TGTGCCAGCAGTCCGGGGGGACAGGGCAAAAACATTCAGTACTTC.

This clone has only one observation. The rearrangement uses TRBV9 and TRBJ2-6; weak D call: TRBD2 (6 bases). The CDR3 is 17 amino acids. Trimming removed 5 bases at V and 0 bases at J, with 15 bases between. The germline V gene has CDR1 SGDLS and CDR2 YYNGEE. The CDR3 reads CASSRDFTSSGANVLTF. CDR3 bases: TGTGCCAGCAGTCGGGACTTTACCAGCTCTGGGGCCAACGTCCTGACTTTC.

The chain combines TRBV9 with TRBJ2-3; 10 nucleotides agree with TRBD2. Germline CDR1 is SGDLS and CDR2 is YYNGEE. V lost 4 bases and J lost 4; bases outside the gene matches: 15. The CDR3 consists of 18 residues. CDR3 protein: CASSPRTSGGGLADTQYF. As DNA, the CDR3 is TGTGCCAGCAGCCCAAGGACTAGCGGAGGGGGACTGGCAGATACGCAGTATTTT.

V and J are TRBV28 and TRBJ1-4; maybe TRBD1 (5 bases). V lost 4 bases and J lost 8, with 14 bases in between. Per the germline V gene, CDR1 is MDHEN and CDR2 is SYDVKM. The CDR3 runs to 14 residues. CDR3 bases: TGTGCCAGCAGTTCGATGGGGGAGGGGGAAAAACTGTTTTTT. Amino acid sequence: CASSSMGEGEKLFF.

This chain uses TRBV2 with TRBJ1-2; perhaps TRBD1 as D (5 bases). From germline, CDR1 is SNHLY and CDR2 FYNNEI. The CDR3 is 13 amino acids. The ends were cut back, 10 bases at V and 3 bases at J, with 15 bases in the middle. DNA of the CDR3: TGTGCCACCCGCTTAGGGGAGGACTATGGCTACACCTTC. Translating it yields CATRLGEDYGYTF.

This chain uses TRBV27 with TRBJ2-2, with 10 bases aligning to TRBD2. The V gene end was trimmed by 4 bases and the J gene end by 0 bases; junction bases not matched to a gene: 2. Germline CDR1 reads MNHEY; CDR2 reads SMNVEV (reference sequence). This CDR3 is 16 amino acids long. CDR3 sequence reads: CASSSLAGANTGELFF. CDR3 coding DNA: TGTGCCAGCAGTTCCCTAGCGGGAGCGAACACCGGGGAGCTGTTTTTT.

The chain has TRBV7-3 and TRBJ2-5, with 14 bases aligning to TRBD2. The germline V gene has CDR1 SGHTA and CDR2 FQGTGA. Losses at the gene ends were 1 base for V and 4 bases for J; bases not matched to a gene: 11. The CDR3 covers 19 residues. The CDR3 nucleotides are TGTGCCAGCAGCTTAAAGCCGGGACTAGCGGGAGAGGGTGGAGAGACCCAGTACTTC. Translation gives CASSLKPGLAGEGGETQYF.

This clone turned up a few times. The chain recombines TRBV30 with TRBJ1-2; D uncertain. The germline V and J ends were trimmed by 1 base and 2 bases, with 5 bases remaining between them. Germline lookup yields CDR1 GTSNPN and CDR2 SVGIG (reference sequence). The CDR3 totals 12 residues. In nucleotides, the CDR3 is TGTGCCTGGAGTGGCGGGAACTATGGCTACACCTTC. Its protein is CAWSGGNYGYTF.

In its sample, this clone was seen once. This chain uses TRBV28 with TRBJ1-6; D call uncertain. The CDR3 spans 15 residues. Germline V gene lookup returns CDR1 MDHEN and CDR2 SYDVKM. Trimming took off 3 bases at V and 5 bases at J, with 11 bases between the two ends. CDR3 region: CASSLILEDNSPLHF. The CDR3 DNA sequence: TGTGCCAGCAGTTTGATCTTGGAGGATAATTCACCCCTCCACTTT.

This chain links TRBV11-2 with TRBJ2-5; the match to TRBD2 covers 7 bases. The CDR3 length is 17 residues. V trimming: 3 bases; J trimming: 2 bases; junction bases outside the gene matches: 12. In germline, CDR1 is SGHAT, CDR2 FQNNGV. The chain's CDR3 is CASSFRKAGELQETQYF. The CDR3 DNA reads TGTGCCAGCAGCTTTCGGAAGGCGGGAGAGCTTCAAGAGACCCAGTACTTC.

In DNA, the CDR3 is TGCGCCAGCAGCTCCGGACTAGCGGGCCAAGAGACCCAGTACTTC. This gives the protein CASSSGLAGQETQYF. The chain recombines TRBV5-1 with TRBJ2-5; 11 bases are shared with TRBD2. This CDR3 region has 15 residues. CDR1 is SGHRS and CDR2 is YFSETQ in the germline V gene. V lost 3 bases and J lost 1; bases outside the gene matches: 2.

This clone came up once. V usage is TRBV28 and J usage is TRBJ1-2; TRBD1 matches 10 bases. The CDR3 runs to 15 residues. Germline CDR1 and CDR2: MDHEN and SYDVKM. With V trimmed by 6 bases and J by 8 bases, 12 bases remained unmatched. The CDR3 DNA sequence: TGTGCCAGCAGACATCCCGCGACAGGGGGCGCGGGCTACACCTTC. Translating gives CASRHPATGGAGYTF.

This clone was counted only a few times. In DNA form, the CDR3 reads TGTGCCAGCAGCCCTCTCCGGGGTACTTCACCCCTCCACTTT. It yields the protein CASSPLRGTSPLHF. The chain couples TRBV27 to TRBJ1-6; D gene uncertain. CDR1 and CDR2 (germline): MNHEY, SMNVEV (reference sequence). V lost 6 bases, J lost 9 bases, and 15 bases lay in between. CDR3 size: 14 residues.

This sequence joins TRBV29-1 and TRBJ2-7; 9 bases line up with TRBD1. With 3 bases clipped from V and 5 bases from J, the junction kept 2 bases outside the gene matches. The CDR3 consists of 12 residues. Germline CDR1 and CDR2: SQVTM and ANQGSEA. The CDR3, as DNA: TGCAGCGTTGATACAGGGGGCGACGAGCAGTACTTC. Its protein product is CSVDTGGDEQYF.

The chain links TRBV2 to TRBJ1-4, with a possible D match to TRBD1 (5 bases). The germline V and J ends were trimmed by 3 bases and 5 bases, with 13 bases remaining between them. The CDR3 spans 15 residues. CDR1 and CDR2 from the germline V gene are SNHLY and FYNNEI. CDR3 amino acids: CASSDLGQGNEKLFF. The DNA of the CDR3 is TGTGCCAGCAGTGACTTAGGGCAGGGAAATGAAAAACTGTTTTTT. Looking up the rest from reference TRBV2 and TRBJ1-4 gives the full variable domain: EPEVTQTPSHQVTQMGQEVILRCVPISNHLYFYWYRQILGQKVEFLVSFYNNEISEKSEIFDDQFSVERPDGSNFTLKIRSTKLEDSAMYFCASSDLGQGNEKLFFGSGTQLSVL.

The V gene is TRBV12-3 or TRBV12-4, the J gene TRBJ1-1; 9 bases are shared with TRBD1. V trimming: 6 bases; J trimming: 4 bases; junction bases outside the gene matches: 3. CDR3 length equals 13 residues. The CDR3 nucleotides read TGTGCCAGCAGCCTGGACAGGGGCACTGAAGCTTTCTTT. Translated, it gives CASSLDRGTEAFF.

The chain joins TRBV10-2 to TRBJ2-7, with no clear D. Germline assignment: CDR1 WSHSY and CDR2 SAAADI. CDR3 size: 12 residues. V was cut by 2 bases and J by 3 bases, with 5 bases left in between. The CDR3 reads CASSEAVYEQYF. DNA for the CDR3: TGCGCCAGCAGTGAGGCAGTCTACGAGCAGTACTTC.

This chain uses TRBV10-3 with TRBJ2-2; 8 bases map to TRBD1. Germline assignment: CDR1 ENHRY and CDR2 SYGVKD. The J segment lost 4 bases and the V segment lost 8 bases, leaving 18 bases of the junction unmatched. The CDR3 is made up of 18 amino acids. CDR3 region: CAIAAYIPGGGSTGELFF. For the CDR3, the DNA is TGTGCCATCGCCGCCTACATTCCAGGGGGCGGTAGCACCGGGGAGCTGTTTTTT.

The rearrangement links TRBV5-6 to TRBJ2-4; possible D gene TRBD1, 6 bases. Per germline, CDR1 SGHDT and CDR2 YYEEEE. CDR3 length equals 15 residues. V was cut by 4 bases and J by 5 bases, with 16 bases left in between. CDR3 region: CASSLWGPGENIQYF. CDR3 in DNA: TGTGCCAGCAGCCTGTGGGGGCCCGGTGAAAACATTCAGTACTTC.

This clone has a handful of counts. The chain links TRBV7-2 to TRBJ1-5; 7 bases line up with TRBD1. The trim removed 4 bases at V and 3 bases at J, leaving 3 bases unmatched. Looked up from germline, CDR1 is SGHTA and CDR2 is FQGNSA. This CDR3 spans 14 amino acids. CDR3 region: CASSYRGLNQPQHF. The CDR3, as DNA: TGTGCCAGCAGCTACAGGGGTCTCAATCAGCCCCAGCATTTT.

V is TRBV2 and J is TRBJ2-1; 7 bases fit TRBD2. Unmatched junction bases numbered 0, after V lost 6 bases and J lost 4 bases. Per the germline V gene, CDR1 is SNHLY and CDR2 is FYNNEI. The CDR3 consists of 12 residues. The CDR3: CASRRGYNEQFF. For the CDR3, the DNA is TGTGCCAGCAGGCGGGGGTACAATGAGCAGTTCTTC.

The V gene is TRBV28, the J gene TRBJ1-2, with 9 bases identical to TRBD1. The V gene end was trimmed by 8 bases and the J gene end by 8 bases; junction bases not matched to a gene: 6. The CDR3 contains 12 residues. Germline V gene lookup returns CDR1 MDHEN and CDR2 SYDVKM. CDR3 DNA: TGTGCCAGCCGGACAGGGGCTGGCGGCTACACCTTC. Amino acids: CASRTGAGGYTF.

CDR3 region: CASTRTPENGYTF. CDR3 nucleotides: TGTGCCAGTACAAGGACACCCGAAAATGGCTACACCTTC. This chain joins TRBV19 and TRBJ1-2; TRBD1 might be the D (5 bases). Germline CDR1 and CDR2: LNHDA and SQIVND (reference sequence). V was pared by 7 bases and J by 6 bases, with 15 bases between. The CDR3 is 13 residues long.

The V call is TRBV6-5, the J call TRBJ2-7, with D perhaps matching TRBD1 (5 bases). Trimming removed 0 bases from V and 0 bases from J, with 9 bases in between. CDR3 length: 15 residues. CDR1 and CDR2 from the germline V gene are MNHEY and SVGAGI. The CDR3 is CASSYSDSPSYEQYF. For the CDR3, the DNA is TGTGCCAGCAGTTACTCCGACAGTCCCTCCTACGAGCAGTACTTC.

The chain joins TRBV4-3 to TRBJ2-2; D gene unclear. This CDR3 has 15 residues. Trimming left V 0 bases short and J 2 bases short, with 7 bases between. Looked up from germline, CDR1 is LGHNA and CDR2 is YSLEER. The CDR3 region is CASSQDRSNTGELFF. The CDR3 DNA reads as TGCGCCAGCAGCCAAGATAGGAGCAACACCGGGGAGCTGTTTTTT.